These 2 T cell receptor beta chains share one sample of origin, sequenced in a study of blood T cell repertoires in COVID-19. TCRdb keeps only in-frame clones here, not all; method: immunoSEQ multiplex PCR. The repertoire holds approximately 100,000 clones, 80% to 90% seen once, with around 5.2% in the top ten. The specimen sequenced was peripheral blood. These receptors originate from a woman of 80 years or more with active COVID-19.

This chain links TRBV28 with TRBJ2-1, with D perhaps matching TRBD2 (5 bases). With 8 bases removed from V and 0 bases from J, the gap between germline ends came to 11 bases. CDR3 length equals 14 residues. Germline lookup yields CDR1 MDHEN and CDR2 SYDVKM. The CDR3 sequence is CASQTTISYNEQFF. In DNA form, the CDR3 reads TGTGCCAGCCAGACTACTATCTCCTACAATGAGCAGTTCTTC. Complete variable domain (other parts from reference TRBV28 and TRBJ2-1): DVKVTQSSRYLVKRTGEKVFLECVQDMDHENMFWYRQDPGLGLRLIYFSYDVKMKEKGDIPEGYSVSREKKERFSLILESASTNQTSMYLCASQTTISYNEQFFGPGTRLTVL.

Written as DNA, the CDR3 is TGTGCCAGCAGCCCAGGGACTAGCGGGAGGGCCAGGTGGAATGAGCAGTTCTTC. It is translated as CASSPGTSGRARWNEQFF. V gene TRBV7-9 combines with J gene TRBJ2-1; TRBD2 aligns across 16 bases. The ends lost 5 bases at V and 7 bases at J; junction bases unmatched: 11. Germline loops: CDR1 SEHNR, CDR2 FQNEAQ (reference sequence). This CDR3 has 18 residues.